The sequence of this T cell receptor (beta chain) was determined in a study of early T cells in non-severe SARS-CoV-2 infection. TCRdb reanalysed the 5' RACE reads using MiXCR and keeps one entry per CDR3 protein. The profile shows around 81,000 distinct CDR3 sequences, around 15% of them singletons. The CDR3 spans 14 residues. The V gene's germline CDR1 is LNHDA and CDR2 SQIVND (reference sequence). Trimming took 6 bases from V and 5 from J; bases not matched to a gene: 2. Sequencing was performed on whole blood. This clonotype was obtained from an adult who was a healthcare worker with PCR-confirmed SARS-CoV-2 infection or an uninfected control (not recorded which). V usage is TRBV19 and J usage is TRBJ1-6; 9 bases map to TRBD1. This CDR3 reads CASSRDRDNSPLHF. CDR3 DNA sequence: TGTGCCAGTAGCCGGGACAGGGATAATTCACCCCTCCACTTT. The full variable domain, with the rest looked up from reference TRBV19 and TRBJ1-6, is DGGITQSPKYLFRKEGQNVTLSCEQNLNHDAMYWYRQDPGQGLRLIYYSQIVNDFQKGDIAEGYSVSREKKESFPLTVTSAQKNPTAFYLCASSRDRDNSPLHFGNGTRLTVT.